This TCR beta chain derives from a study of T cells expressing NK-cell markers. Background on the study: Sorted CD3+CD56-NKG2C+, CD3+CD56+NKG2C+ and CD3+CD56+NKG2C- T cells supplied the TCR beta repertoires. One of eight sequenced donors was HCMV-seronegative; the other seven were seropositive.

CDR3 length equals 20 residues. Points on this clonotype: Its antigen is still unknown.

Notes on the study in general: The contribution of dominant NKG2C+ clonotypes to CD8+ T cells in a handful of donors was roughly 1.0-7.5%.

5'RACE template switching with UMIs produced the TCR beta cDNA. TCRdb derives one entry per CDR3 protein from the 5' RACE reads, leaving out DNA. The ten top clones account for more than 1.4%, within a sample of about 460,000 distinct CDR3 sequences. This receptor was taken from a woman aged 45 to 65 in good health. Sample: blood T cells: a sorted CD56 or NKG2C T cell subset, CD4+ or CD8+ T cells, or bulk PBMC T cells (not recorded which). The gene calls are TRBV12-3 or TRBV12-4 and TRBJ2-2; with no DNA, the TCRdb D assignment of TRBD2 cannot be verified. CDR3: CASSLELPGLAGGSTGELFF.